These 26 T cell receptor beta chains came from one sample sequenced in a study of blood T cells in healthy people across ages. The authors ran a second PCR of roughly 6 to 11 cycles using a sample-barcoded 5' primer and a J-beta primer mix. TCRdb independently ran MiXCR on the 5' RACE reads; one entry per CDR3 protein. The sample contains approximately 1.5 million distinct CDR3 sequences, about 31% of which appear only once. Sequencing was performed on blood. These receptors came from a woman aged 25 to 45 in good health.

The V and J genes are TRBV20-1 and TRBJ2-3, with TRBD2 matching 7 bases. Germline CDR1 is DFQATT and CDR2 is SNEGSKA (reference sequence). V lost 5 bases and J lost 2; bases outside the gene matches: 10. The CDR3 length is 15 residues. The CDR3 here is CSALSGTTSTDTQYF. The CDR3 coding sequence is TGCAGTGCTTTGTCCGGGACTACCTCCACAGATACGCAGTATTTT.

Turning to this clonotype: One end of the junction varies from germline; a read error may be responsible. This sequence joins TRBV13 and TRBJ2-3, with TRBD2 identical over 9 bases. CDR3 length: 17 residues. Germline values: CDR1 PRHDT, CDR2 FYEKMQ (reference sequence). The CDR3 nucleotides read TGTACCAGCAGCCCCCAGGGGGTGCGCGGGAGGGGGAATACGCAGTATTTT. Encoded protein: CTSSPQGVRGRGNTQYF.

This CDR3 is CASTRRDDYSYFSYNEQFF. CDR3 sequence (DNA): TGTGCCAGCACCCGGCGCGACGACTACTCCTACTTTTCCTACAATGAGCAGTTCTTC. The chain couples TRBV2 to TRBJ2-1, with a tentative D call TRBD2 (5 bases). Germline values: CDR1 SNHLY, CDR2 FYNNEI. V lost 7 bases and J lost 1, with 26 bases in between. This CDR3 comprises 19 residues.

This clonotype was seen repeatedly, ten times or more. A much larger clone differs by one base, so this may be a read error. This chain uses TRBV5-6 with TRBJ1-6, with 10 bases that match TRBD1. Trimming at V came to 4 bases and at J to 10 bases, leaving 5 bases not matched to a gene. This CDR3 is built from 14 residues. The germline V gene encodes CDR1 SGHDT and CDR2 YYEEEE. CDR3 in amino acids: CASSGGQGNSPLHF. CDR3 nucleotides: TGTGCCAGCAGCGGGGGACAGGGGAACTCACCCCTCCACTTT. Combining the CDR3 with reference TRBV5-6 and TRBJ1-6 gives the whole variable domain DAGVTQSPTHLIKTRGQQVTLRCSPKSGHDTVSWYQQALGQGPQFIFQYYEEEERQRGNFPDRFSGHQFPNYSSELNVNALLLGDSALYLCASSGGQGNSPLHFGNGTRLTVT.

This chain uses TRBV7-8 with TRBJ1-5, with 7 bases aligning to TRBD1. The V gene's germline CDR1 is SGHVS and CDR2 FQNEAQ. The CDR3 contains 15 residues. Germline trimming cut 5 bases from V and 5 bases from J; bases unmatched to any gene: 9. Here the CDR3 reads CASSGTGAGDQPQHF. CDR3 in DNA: TGTGCCAGCAGCGGTACAGGGGCGGGGGATCAGCCCCAGCATTTT.

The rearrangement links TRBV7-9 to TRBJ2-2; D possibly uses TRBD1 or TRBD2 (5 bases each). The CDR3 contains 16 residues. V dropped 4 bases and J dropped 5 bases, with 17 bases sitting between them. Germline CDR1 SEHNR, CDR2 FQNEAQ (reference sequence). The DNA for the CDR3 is TGTGCCAGCAGCTCCGGCGACAGCGGCCTAACCGGGGAGCTGTTTTTT. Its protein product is CASSSGDSGLTGELFF.

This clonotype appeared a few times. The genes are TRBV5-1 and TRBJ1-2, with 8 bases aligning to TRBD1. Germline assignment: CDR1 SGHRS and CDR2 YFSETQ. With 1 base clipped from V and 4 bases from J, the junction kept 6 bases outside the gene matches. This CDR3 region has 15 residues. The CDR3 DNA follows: TGCGCCAGCAGCTTGACGGGACAGGCGAGCTATGGCTACACCTTC. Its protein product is CASSLTGQASYGYTF.

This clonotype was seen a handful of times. CDR3 amino acids: CATSVQRGVSHQYF. CDR3 coding DNA: TGTGCCACCAGCGTTCAGAGGGGTGTTAGTCATCAGTATTTT. This rearrangement joins TRBV15 to TRBJ2-3, with D perhaps given as TRBD1 or TRBD2 (5 bases each). Germline-derived CDR1 and CDR2 are LNHNV and YYDKDF (reference sequence). The CDR3 length is 14 residues. Trimming stripped 5 bases from V and 12 bases from J, with 21 bases between.

The CDR3 sequence: CASRTGGLGEKLFF. The CDR3 DNA sequence: TGTGCCAGCCGGACGGGGGGGTTGGGCGAAAAACTGTTTTTT. The V gene is TRBV27, the J gene TRBJ1-4; a weak D match, TRBD1 (5 bases). The germline V gene encodes CDR1 MNHEY and CDR2 SMNVEV (reference sequence). The CDR3 runs to 14 residues. The V end was cut by 8 bases, the J end by 8 bases, with 18 bases between.

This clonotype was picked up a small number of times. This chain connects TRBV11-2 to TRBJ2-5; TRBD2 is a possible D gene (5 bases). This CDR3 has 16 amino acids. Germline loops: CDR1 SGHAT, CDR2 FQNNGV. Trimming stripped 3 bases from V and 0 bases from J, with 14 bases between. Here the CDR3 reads CASSLGPSRYQETQYF. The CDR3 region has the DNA TGTGCCAGCAGCTTGGGTCCTAGCCGGTACCAAGAGACCCAGTACTTC.

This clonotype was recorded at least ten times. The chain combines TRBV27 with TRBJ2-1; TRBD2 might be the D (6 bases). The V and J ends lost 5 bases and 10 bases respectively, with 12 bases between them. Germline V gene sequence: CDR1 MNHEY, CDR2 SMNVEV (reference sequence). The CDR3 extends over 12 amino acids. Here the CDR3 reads CASSLLRGEQFF. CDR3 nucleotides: TGTGCCAGCAGTCTCCTCCGGGGGGAGCAGTTCTTC.

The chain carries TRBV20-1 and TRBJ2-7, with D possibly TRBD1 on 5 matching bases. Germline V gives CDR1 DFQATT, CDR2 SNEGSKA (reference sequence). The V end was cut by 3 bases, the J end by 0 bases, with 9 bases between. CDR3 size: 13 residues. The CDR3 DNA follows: TGCAGTGCTAGGCCAGGGTTCTCCTACGAGCAGTACTTC. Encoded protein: CSARPGFSYEQYF.

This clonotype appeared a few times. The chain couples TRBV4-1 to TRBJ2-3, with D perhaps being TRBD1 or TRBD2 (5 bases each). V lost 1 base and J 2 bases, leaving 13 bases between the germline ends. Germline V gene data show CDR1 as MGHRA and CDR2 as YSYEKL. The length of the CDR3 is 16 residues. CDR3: CASSQGGQRNTDTQYF. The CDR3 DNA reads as TGCGCCAGCAGCCAAGGGGGCCAGCGGAACACAGATACGCAGTATTTT.

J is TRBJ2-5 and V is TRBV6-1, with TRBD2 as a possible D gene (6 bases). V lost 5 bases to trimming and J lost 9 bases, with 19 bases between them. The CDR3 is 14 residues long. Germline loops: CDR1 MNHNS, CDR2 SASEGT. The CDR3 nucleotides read TGTGCCAGCAGTACTCCGGGACTCCCATATCCCCAGTACTTC. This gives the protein CASSTPGLPYPQYF.

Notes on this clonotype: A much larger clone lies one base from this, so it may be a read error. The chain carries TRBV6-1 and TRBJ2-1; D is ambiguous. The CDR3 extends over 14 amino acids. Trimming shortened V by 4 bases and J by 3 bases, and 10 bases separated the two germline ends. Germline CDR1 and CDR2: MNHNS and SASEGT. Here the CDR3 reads CASSALVDYNEQFF. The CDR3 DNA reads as TGTGCCAGCAGTGCTCTAGTGGACTACAATGAGCAGTTCTTC.

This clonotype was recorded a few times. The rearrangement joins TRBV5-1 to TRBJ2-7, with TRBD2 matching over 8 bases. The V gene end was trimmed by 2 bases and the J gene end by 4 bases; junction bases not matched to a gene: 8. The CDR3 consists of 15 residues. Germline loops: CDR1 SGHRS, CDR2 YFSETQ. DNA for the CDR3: TGCGCCAGCAGCTTCTCGGGACTAGAAGATTACGAGCAGTACTTC. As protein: CASSFSGLEDYEQYF.

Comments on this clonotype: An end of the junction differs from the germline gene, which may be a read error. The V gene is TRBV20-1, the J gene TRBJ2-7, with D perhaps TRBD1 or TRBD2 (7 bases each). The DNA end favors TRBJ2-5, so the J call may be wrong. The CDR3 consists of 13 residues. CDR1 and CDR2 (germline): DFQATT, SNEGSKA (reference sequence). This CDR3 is CSAEHRGGETQYF. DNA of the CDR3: TGTAGTGCTGAACACAGGGGAGGGGAGACCCAGTACTTC.

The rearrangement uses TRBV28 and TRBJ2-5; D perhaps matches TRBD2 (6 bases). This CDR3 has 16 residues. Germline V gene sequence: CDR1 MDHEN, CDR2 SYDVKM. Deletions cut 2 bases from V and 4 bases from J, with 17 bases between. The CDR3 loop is CASSLGGLLKGETQYF. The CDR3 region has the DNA TGTGCCAGCAGTTTAGGGGGACTTCTTAAGGGAGAGACCCAGTACTTC.

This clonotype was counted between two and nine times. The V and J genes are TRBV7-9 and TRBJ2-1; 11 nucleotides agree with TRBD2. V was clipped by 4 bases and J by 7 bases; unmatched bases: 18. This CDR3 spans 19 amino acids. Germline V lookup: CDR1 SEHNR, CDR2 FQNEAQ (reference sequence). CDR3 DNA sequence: TGTGCCAGCAGCTACAGGGTCGAATCTAGCGGGGGGCCTCTAAATGAGCAGTTCTTC. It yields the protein CASSYRVESSGGPLNEQFF.

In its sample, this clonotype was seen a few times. The CDR3 here is CSAPSGFNYEQYF. CDR3 coding DNA: TGCAGTGCCCCTAGCGGGTTTAACTACGAGCAGTACTTC. V and J are TRBV20-1 and TRBJ2-7; 8 bases match TRBD2. The junction had 7 bases not matched to a gene; V was cut back by 6 bases and J by 3 bases. The length of the CDR3 is 13 residues. Germline CDR1 DFQATT, CDR2 SNEGSKA (reference sequence).

The CDR3 loop reads CASSVGGRDAGELFF. CDR3 bases: TGTGCCAGCAGCGTAGGGGGCAGAGATGCCGGGGAGCTGTTTTTT. The V call is TRBV9, the J call TRBJ2-2; tentatively, D is TRBD1 (5 bases). Germline-derived CDR1 and CDR2 are SGDLS and YYNGEE. The CDR3 contains 15 residues. Trimming shortened V by 0 bases and J by 6 bases, and 12 bases separated the two germline ends.

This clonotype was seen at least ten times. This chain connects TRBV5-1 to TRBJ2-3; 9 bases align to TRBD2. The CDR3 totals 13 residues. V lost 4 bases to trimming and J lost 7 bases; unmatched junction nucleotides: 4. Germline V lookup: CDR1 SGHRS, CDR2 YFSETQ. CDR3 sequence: CASSLSGSNTQYF. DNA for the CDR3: TGCGCCAGCAGCCTTAGCGGGAGTAATACGCAGTATTTT.

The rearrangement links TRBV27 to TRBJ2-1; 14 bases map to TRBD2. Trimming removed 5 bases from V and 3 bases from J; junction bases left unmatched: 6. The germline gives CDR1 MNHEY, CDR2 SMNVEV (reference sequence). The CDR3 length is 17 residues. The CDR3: CASSTRLAGGDYNEQFF. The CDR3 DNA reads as TGTGCCAGCAGTACCCGACTAGCGGGAGGGGACTACAATGAGCAGTTCTTC.

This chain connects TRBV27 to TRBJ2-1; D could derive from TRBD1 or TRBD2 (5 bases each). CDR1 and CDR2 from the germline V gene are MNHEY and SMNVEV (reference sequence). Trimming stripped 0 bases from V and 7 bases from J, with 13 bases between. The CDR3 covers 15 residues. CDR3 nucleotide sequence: TGTGCCAGCAGTTTATCGGGGGTTTCCTTTAATGAGCAGTTCTTC. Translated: CASSLSGVSFNEQFF.

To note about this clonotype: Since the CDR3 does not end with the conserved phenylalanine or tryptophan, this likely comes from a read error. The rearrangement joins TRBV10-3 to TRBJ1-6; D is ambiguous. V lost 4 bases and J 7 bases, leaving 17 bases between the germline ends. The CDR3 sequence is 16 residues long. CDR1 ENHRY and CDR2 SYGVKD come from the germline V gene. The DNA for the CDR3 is TGTGCCATCAGTGGGGGTGCGCTAACCCCCAATTCACCCCTCCACTGT. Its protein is CAISGGALTPNSPLHC.

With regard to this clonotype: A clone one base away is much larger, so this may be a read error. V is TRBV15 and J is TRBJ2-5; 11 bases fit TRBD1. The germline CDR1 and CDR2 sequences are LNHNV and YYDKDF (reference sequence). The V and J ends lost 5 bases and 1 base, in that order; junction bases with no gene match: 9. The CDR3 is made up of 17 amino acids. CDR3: CATSPRGTGGTQETQYF. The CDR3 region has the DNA TGTGCCACCAGCCCTCGGGGGACAGGGGGGACCCAAGAGACCCAGTACTTC.